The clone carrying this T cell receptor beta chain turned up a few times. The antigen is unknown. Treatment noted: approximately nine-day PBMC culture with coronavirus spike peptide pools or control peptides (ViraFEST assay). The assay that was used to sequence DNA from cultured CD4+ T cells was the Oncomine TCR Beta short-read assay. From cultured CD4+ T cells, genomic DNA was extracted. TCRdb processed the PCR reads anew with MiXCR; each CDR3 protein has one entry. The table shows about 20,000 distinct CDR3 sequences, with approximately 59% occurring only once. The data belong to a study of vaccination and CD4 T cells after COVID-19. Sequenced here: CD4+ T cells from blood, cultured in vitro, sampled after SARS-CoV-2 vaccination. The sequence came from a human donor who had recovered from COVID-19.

The CDR3 protein is CSAREGGQYNSPLHF. The CDR3 bases are TGCAGTGCTAGAGAGGGCGGACAGTATAATTCACCCCTCCACTTT. The rearrangement links TRBV20-1 to TRBJ1-6; maybe TRBD1 (6 bases). This CDR3 contains 15 residues. The germline V gene has CDR1 DFQATT and CDR2 SNEGSKA (reference sequence). Trimming left V 0 bases short and J 4 bases short, with 10 bases between.